Listed below are T cell receptor beta chains from one sample, sequenced in a study of PD-1 blockade in mismatch repair-deficient tumors. Sequenced by immunoSEQ multiplex PCR; TCRdb stores in-frame clones only, minus some. The data contain more than 90,000 clones, about 83% of them singletons. The sequencing here drew on peripheral blood, taken about 60 weeks after starting pembrolizumab. All receptors derive from an adult with mismatch repair-deficient cancer. Both conserved end residues are part of each CDR3. Fields, in order: J gene, V gene, CDR3 protein.

NA	TRBV5-6	CASSSLAGGTYEQYF
TRBJ2-7	TRBV27	CASSRGTSGSYEQYF
TRBJ2-1	TRBV15	CATLGRGLAGGPVNEQFF
TRBJ2-2	TRBV9	CASSVDGREPTGELFF
TRBJ2-7	TRBV19	CASSSTSGRANEQYF
TRBJ2-1	TRBV11-2	CASSPGTNKNNEQFF
TRBJ2-2	TRBV11-2	CASSSVRGRNTGELFF
TRBJ1-2	TRBV7-9	CASSWGQGEKTF
TRBJ1-4	TRBV7-2	CASGRPGQASPNEKLFF
TRBJ1-1	TRBV4-3	CASSRQGTTEAFF
TRBJ2-1	TRBV4-3	CASSHSSGTPYNEQFF
TRBJ1-2	TRBV7-9	CASSLTGNNYGYTF
TRBJ2-7	TRBV6-6	CASRGTSRSYEQYF
TRBJ1-1	TRBV18	CASSPGDGEAFF
TRBJ2-1	TRBV4-2	CASSLREAVDDEQFF
TRBJ1-1	TRBV5-6	CASSFAIWPNTEAFF
TRBJ2-1	TRBV18	CASSSQGDEQFF